The 11 T cell receptor beta chains given below trace back to one sample, sequenced in a study of blood T cells in healthy people across ages. Next came a second PCR, run for about 7 to 12 cycles, which used a sample-barcoded 5' primer along with a J-beta primer mix. Using its own MiXCR run on the 5' RACE reads, TCRdb lists one record per CDR3 protein. The sample contains hundreds of thousands of distinct CDR3 sequences, 22% of which appear only once. The sample comprised blood. These receptor sequences come from a man in his 70s in good health.

J is TRBJ2-1 and V is TRBV20-1, with TRBD1 identical over 10 bases. The CDR3 sequence is 13 residues long. J gave up 8 bases and V 6 bases, and 7 bases lay outside the gene matches. Germline V CDR1 and CDR2: DFQATT, SNEGSKA (reference sequence). CDR3 loop: CSAAGQGWDEQFF. CDR3 sequence (DNA): TGCAGTGCAGCGGGACAGGGGTGGGATGAGCAGTTCTTC.

This rearrangement joins TRBV6-2 or TRBV6-3 to TRBJ2-1; TRBD2 aligns across 9 bases. CDR3 length: 14 amino acids. Germline V gene lookup returns CDR1 MNHEY and CDR2 SVGEGT. V was pared by 8 bases and J by 6 bases, with 8 bases of the junction left unmatched. The chain's CDR3 is CASQPGLAFNEQFF. The CDR3 DNA sequence: TGTGCCAGCCAACCGGGACTAGCTTTCAATGAGCAGTTCTTC.

This clonotype was recorded at least ten times. The V and J genes are TRBV10-2 and TRBJ1-2, with 8 bases aligning to TRBD1. The CDR3 length is 13 residues. Germline V gene lookup returns CDR1 WSHSY and CDR2 SAAADI. V was pared by 8 bases and J by 9 bases, with 11 bases of the junction left unmatched. The CDR3 bases are TGCGCCAGCGTGGGTCAGGGGGCGGAGAGCTACACCTTC. It specifies CASVGQGAESYTF.

This clonotype was counted only a few times. The chain employs TRBV20-1 and TRBJ2-7, with D tentatively TRBD2 (5 bases). The V and J ends lost 1 base and 4 bases respectively, with 17 bases between them. From germline, CDR1 is DFQATT and CDR2 SNEGSKA (reference sequence). This CDR3 is 15 amino acids long. For the CDR3, the DNA is TGCAGTGCTAGAGTAGTAGGGTTACTAGTTTACGAGCAGTACTTC. Translation: CSARVVGLLVYEQYF.

This clonotype was observed a handful of times. The J gene is TRBJ2-3, the V gene TRBV5-6; 12 bases are shared with TRBD2. V was pared by 0 bases and J by 0 bases, with 8 bases of the junction left unmatched. The V gene's germline CDR1 is SGHDT and CDR2 YYEEEE. This CDR3 comprises 19 residues. The CDR3 reads CASSLEPGLAGSSTDTQYF. CDR3 in DNA: TGTGCCAGCAGCTTGGAACCGGGACTAGCGGGTTCTAGCACAGATACGCAGTATTTT.

This clonotype was seen more than once but under ten times. The J gene is TRBJ1-2, the V gene TRBV7-9; D ambiguous. The CDR3 is made up of 14 amino acids. The ends were cut back, 2 bases at V and 8 bases at J, with 15 bases in the middle. Germline V gene sequence: CDR1 SEHNR, CDR2 FQNEAQ (reference sequence). In nucleotides, the CDR3 is TGTGCCAGCAGCTTAACCCGGGAAGCGGGAGGCTACACCTTC. Protein: CASSLTREAGGYTF.

Many counts were recorded for this clonotype. This sequence joins TRBV20-1 and TRBJ1-5, with D perhaps matching TRBD1 (6 bases). V dropped 2 bases and J dropped 4 bases, with 21 bases sitting between them. The CDR3 length is 17 residues. Germline V lookup: CDR1 DFQATT, CDR2 SNEGSKA (reference sequence). This CDR3 reads CSARPSTGGQPNQPQHF. The DNA of the CDR3 is TGCAGTGCTAGACCCTCGACCGGAGGACAGCCAAATCAGCCCCAGCATTTT.

This clonotype showed up just a few times. The rearrangement joins TRBV7-9 to TRBJ1-5; 7 bases agree with TRBD1. Germline V lookup: CDR1 SEHNR, CDR2 FQNEAQ (reference sequence). The CDR3 extends over 14 amino acids. The J segment lost 7 bases and the V segment lost 5 bases, leaving 8 bases of the junction unmatched. The CDR3 DNA reads TGTGCCAGCAGCCTTACAGGGGCAGGACAGCCCCAGCATTTT. This sequence encodes CASSLTGAGQPQHF.

The sample holds one count of this clonotype. The rearrangement joins TRBV4-1 to TRBJ2-7; tentatively, D is TRBD1 (5 bases). Germline lookup yields CDR1 MGHRA and CDR2 YSYEKL. The V end was cut by 0 bases, the J end by 5 bases, with 11 bases between. There are 14 residues in the CDR3. CDR3: CASSQEAGLDEQYF. Written as DNA, the CDR3 is TGCGCCAGCAGCCAAGAAGCAGGGCTCGACGAGCAGTACTTC.

The chain has TRBV5-1 and TRBJ2-5; D is unresolved. Germline V gene data show CDR1 as SGHRS and CDR2 as YFSETQ. CDR3 size: 14 residues. The V gene lost 4 bases and the J gene lost 2 bases, with 12 bases spanning the gap. In DNA form, the CDR3 reads TGCGCCAGCAGCAACGGGCAGTTTCAAGAGACCCAGTACTTC. It is translated as CASSNGQFQETQYF.

Of note for this clonotype: Compared with germline, one end of the junction differs, possibly owing to a read error. The rearrangement joins TRBV5-6 to TRBJ1-4; no clear D. CDR1 is SGHDT, CDR2 YYEEEE, per germline. The CDR3 has 16 residues. CDR3 sequence (DNA): TGTGCCAGCAGCTTGTTGAGCGGGTCAACTAATGAAGAACTGTTTTTT. The encoded protein is CASSLLSGSTNEELFF.